This note documents a single T cell receptor beta chain sequence. The antigen remains unidentified. There were at least 5.5 micrograms of total RNA extracted from every sample. The ends were cut back, 2 bases at V and 4 bases at J, with 7 bases in the middle. This CDR3 has 12 amino acids. Germline values: CDR1 DFQATT, CDR2 SNEGSKA (reference sequence). For the second PCR, which ran for about 7 to 12 cycles, a sample-barcoded 5' primer and a J-beta primer mix were used. A tag from a template-switch adaptor with 12 random nucleotides marked each cDNA molecule. TCRdb itself ran the 5' RACE reads through MiXCR, one entry per CDR3 protein. The data hold 1 million or so distinct CDR3 sequences, with around 43% observed a single time. This sample is part of a study of blood T cells in healthy people across ages. Study-level findings and limits: Significant beta diversity loss was already apparent by age approximately 40, declining roughly linearly. No conclusive comparison of naive versus antigen-experienced cells was possible with unsorted PBMCs.

The chain recombines TRBV20-1 with TRBJ2-3; D is ambiguous. This TCR was sampled from a woman aged 55-75 years in good health. The sequenced sample consisted of blood. DNA of the CDR3: TGCAGTGCTAGATTCACTGCAGATACGCAGTATTTT. The encoded protein is CSARFTADTQYF.